Below are 8 T cell receptor beta chains sequenced from a single sample in a study of type 1 regulatory T cells (dated by TCRdb to the early 2020s). Their target antigens are unknown. This sample was sequenced with an Illumina MiSeq. The raw public data were reprocessed by TCRdb itself: fastp quality trimming at Q25, MiXCR clonotype calling, in-frame beta chains only. One record per CDR3 amino acid sequence lists the most common genes and DNA. The sample contains about 62,000 distinct CDR3 sequences, less than 65% of them found a single time. The ten largest make up 1.5% to 2% of the sample. Sequencing used cultured non-Tr1 T cells, either the whole culture or a sorted T cell fraction (not recorded which). What the cell subset or site label conveys for this sample: non-Tr1 population from the T-allo10 product. These receptors originate from a human donor in good health.

This chain uses TRBV20-1 with TRBJ2-1, with 8 bases lining up with TRBD2. Germline CDR1 DFQATT, CDR2 SNEGSKA (reference sequence). This CDR3 has 11 residues. The CDR3 bases are TGCAGCACTAGCGGTTACAATGAGCAGTTCTTC. Translating gives CSTSGYNEQFF.

The count of this clonotype is one. V usage is TRBV5-1 and J usage is TRBJ2-7; 13 bases line up with TRBD2. Trimming cost V 0 bases and J 6 bases; bases outside gene matches: 6. Germline V gene sequence: CDR1 SGHRS, CDR2 YFSETQ. CDR3 size: 16 residues. CDR3 nucleotide sequence: TGCGCCAGCAGCTTGGGATCCGGGACTAGCGGGACCGAGCAGTACTTC. It yields the protein CASSLGSGTSGTEQYF.

This clonotype was picked up a small number of times. V is TRBV6-2 or TRBV6-3 and J is TRBJ2-1; the D is unclear. V shed 5 bases and J shed 0 bases, with 11 bases lying between them. The CDR3 covers 15 residues. Germline CDR1 is MNHEY and CDR2 is SVGEGT. This CDR3 reads CASSRLRSSYNEQFF. CDR3 DNA sequence: TGTGCCAGCAGTAGGCTGCGAAGCTCCTACAATGAGCAGTTCTTC.

This clonotype showed up just a few times. This chain links TRBV10-3 with TRBJ1-3; perhaps TRBD1 as D (6 bases). CDR1 is ENHRY and CDR2 is SYGVKD in the germline V gene. This CDR3 is 14 amino acids long. The ends were cut back, 6 bases at V and 0 bases at J, with 9 bases in the middle. DNA for the CDR3: TGTGCCATCAGCGACAGGAGCTCTGGAAACACCATATATTTT. The encoded protein is CAISDRSSGNTIYF.

The CDR3 DNA reads TGTGCCAGCCTGGGAGGACTTAGGGCGCAGTTCTTC. Its protein is CASLGGLRAQFF. The chain is built from TRBV12-3 or TRBV12-4 and TRBJ2-1; tentatively, D is TRBD2 (6 bases). Trimming took off 8 bases at V and 12 bases at J, with 17 bases between the two ends. The CDR3 consists of 12 residues.

J is TRBJ2-7 and V is TRBV20-1; the D is unclear. The CDR3 contains 12 residues. The germline V and J ends were trimmed by 6 bases and 2 bases, with 11 bases remaining between them. Germline V gene lookup returns CDR1 DFQATT and CDR2 SNEGSKA (reference sequence). The CDR3 nucleotides are TGCAGTGCCAATCCCGGAGCCTACGAGCAGTACTTC. It specifies CSANPGAYEQYF.

The chain links TRBV2 to TRBJ2-1, with 9 bases matching TRBD2. The CDR3 contains 17 residues. Germline assignment: CDR1 SNHLY and CDR2 FYNNEI. J was trimmed by 5 bases and V by 6 bases; bases with no gene match: 14. CDR3 nucleotide sequence: TGTGCCAGCAGGTTAGGGCTAGCGGGAAGTGGGGACAATGAGCAGTTCTTC. Its translation is CASRLGLAGSGDNEQFF.

Comment on this clonotype: One end of the junction is discordant with germline, which a read error may explain. The CDR3, as DNA: TGTGCCAGCAGCCGCCGGGAACCGGGAGGTCGCACCGGGAAGCTGTTTTTT. It specifies CASSRREPGGRTGKLFF. V gene TRBV5-4 combines with J gene TRBJ2-2, with TRBD2 matching 7 bases. CDR3 length equals 17 residues. Germline V gene data show CDR1 as SGHNT and CDR2 as YYREEE (reference sequence). The complete variable domain, with remaining parts taken from reference TRBV5-4 and TRBJ2-2, reads ETGVTQSPTHLIKTRGQQVTLRCSSQSGHNTVSWYQQALGQGPQFIFQYYREEENGRGNFPPRFSGLQFPNYSSELNVNALELDDSALYLCASSRREPGGRTGKLFFGEGSRLTVL.